The entry that follows covers one T cell receptor beta chain sequence. This entry comes from a study of blood T cell repertoires in COVID-19. Study information: Acute and convalescent COVID-19 samples came from the United States, Italy and Spain. T cells, B-cell-depleted T cells, or PBMCs provided the cDNA or gDNA that served as material.

V shed 4 bases, J shed 1 base, and the junction held 4 bases outside the gene matches. The CDR3 covers 15 residues. CDR1 is SGDLS and CDR2 is YYNGEE in the germline V gene. Original methodology: Estimates of nucleated cell counts were drawn from the amplification of reference gene primers. Sequencing used immunoSEQ multiplex PCR; TCRdb keeps in-frame clones, though not all of them. Clone size and the V and J calls come from that table; the DNA yielded D and trimming. The table shows about 240,000 clones, with around 86% occurring only once. Sequenced material: peripheral blood. The chain recombines TRBV9 with TRBJ1-5; 8 nucleotides agree with TRBD1. This receptor was identified in an older woman with active or convalescent COVID-19. This CDR3 is CASSRGQESNQPQHF. CDR3 in DNA: TGTGCCAGCAGCAGGGGACAGGAGAGCAATCAGCCCCAGCATTTT. The entire variable domain, with the rest obtained from reference TRBV9 and TRBJ1-5, is as follows: DSGVTQTPKHLITATGQRVTLRCSPRSGDLSVYWYQQSLDQGLQFLIQYYNGEERAKGNILERFSAQQFPDLHSELNLSSLELGDSALYFCASSRGQESNQPQHFGDGTRLSIL.